Included here is one TCR beta chain sequence, with context. Its antigen is not identified. This may stem from a read error, because a much larger clone lies one nucleotide away. The sample belongs to a study of T cells in Graves' hyperthyroidism and ophthalmopathy. Authors of the study amplified TCR beta CDR3 regions from RNA transcripts. First-round RT-PCR of the TCR CDR3 relied on the HTBI primer set. TCRdb reanalysed the multiplex PCR reads using MiXCR and keeps one entry per CDR3 protein. The sample has some 600,000 distinct CDR3 sequences, over 11% seen once. The CDR3 sequence is 14 residues long. The germline V gene encodes CDR1 SQVTM and CDR2 ANQGSEA. With V trimmed by 3 bases and J by 10 bases, 11 bases remained unmatched. Broader study findings: The model's output predicted ophthalmopathy at a median of approximately 6.5 months prior to onset.

The study collected blood at first hyperthyroidism diagnosis, before any ophthalmopathy symptoms arose. 9 to 10 ml fresh peripheral blood yielded the PBMCs. The source material was blood. The chain carries TRBV29-1 and TRBJ2-3; 9 nucleotides line up with TRBD2. The receptor's source is a woman aged 25 to 45 with Graves' hyperthyroidism that later progressed to Graves' ophthalmopathy. CDR3 residues: CSVDSGIAGAAQYF. Here the CDR3 DNA reads TGCAGCGTTGATTCGGGAATAGCGGGGGCTGCGCAGTATTTT.